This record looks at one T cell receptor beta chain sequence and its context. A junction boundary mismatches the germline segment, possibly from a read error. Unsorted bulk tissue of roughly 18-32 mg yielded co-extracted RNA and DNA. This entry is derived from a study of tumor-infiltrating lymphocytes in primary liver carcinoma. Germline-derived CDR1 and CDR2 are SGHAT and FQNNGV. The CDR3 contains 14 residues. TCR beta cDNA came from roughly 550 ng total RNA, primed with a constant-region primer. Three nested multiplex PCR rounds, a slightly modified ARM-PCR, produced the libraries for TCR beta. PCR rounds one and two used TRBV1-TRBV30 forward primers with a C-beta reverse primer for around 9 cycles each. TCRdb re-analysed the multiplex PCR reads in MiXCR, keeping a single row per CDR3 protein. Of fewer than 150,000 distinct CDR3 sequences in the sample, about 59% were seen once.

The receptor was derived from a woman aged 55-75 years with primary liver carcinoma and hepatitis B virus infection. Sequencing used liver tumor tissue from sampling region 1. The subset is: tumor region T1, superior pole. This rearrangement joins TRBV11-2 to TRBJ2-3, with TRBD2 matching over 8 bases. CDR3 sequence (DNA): TGTGTCAGCAGCCTTGGACTAGCAGGAGATACACAGTATTTT. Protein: CVSSLGLAGDTQYF.